The 28 T cell receptor beta chains in this list originate from one sample, sequenced in a study of OX40 agonist ivuxolimab in advanced cancers. The method was immunoSEQ multiplex PCR; TCRdb's version includes in-frame clones alone and lacks a portion of them. The sample contains around 70,000 clones, around 83% of which appear only once. The sequences come from CD4+ or CD8+ T cells sorted from blood, collected in a trial of the OX40 agonist ivuxolimab. Receptors were obtained from an adult with an advanced solid tumor such as melanoma, head and neck, liver or kidney cancer.

The genes are TRBV7-9 and TRBJ1-6, with D possibly matching TRBD1 (5 bases). CDR1 and CDR2 from the germline V gene are SEHNR and FQNEAQ (reference sequence). Trimming removed 5 bases from V and 1 base from J, with 12 bases in between. The length of the CDR3 is 16 residues. CDR3 protein: CASSPTGRSYNSPLHF. The CDR3 DNA follows: TGTGCCAGCAGCCCCACGGGACGTTCCTATAATTCACCCCTCCACTTT.

The V call is TRBV21-1, the J call TRBJ1-6; TRBD1 is the table's D call and was not checked against the DNA. TRBV21-1 is a pseudogene segment. There are 15 residues in the CDR3. Here the CDR3 reads CASSKWRRLASPLHF. CDR3 nucleotides: TGTGCCAGCAGCAAATGGCGCAGGTTGGCTTCACCCCTCCACTTT.

This rearrangement joins TRBV2 to TRBJ1-1; no firm D call. Germline assignment: CDR1 SNHLY and CDR2 FYNNEI. The CDR3 contains 16 residues. Trimming left V 3 bases short and J 0 bases short, with 14 bases between. The CDR3 protein is CASSERAQGMNTEAFF. CDR3 bases: TGTGCCAGCAGTGAGCGAGCCCAAGGGATGAACACTGAAGCTTTCTTT.

The chain recombines TRBV28 with TRBJ2-7; TRBD1 matches 9 bases. V was pared by 6 bases and J by 3 bases, with 3 bases of the junction left unmatched. The CDR3 spans 13 residues. The germline CDR1 and CDR2 sequences are MDHEN and SYDVKM. The chain's CDR3 is CASRKTGGYEQYF. The DNA for the CDR3 is TGTGCCAGCAGAAAGACAGGGGGCTACGAGCAGTACTTC.

This clone was found once. This chain links TRBV6-5 with TRBJ2-7; weak D call: TRBD1 (6 bases). The CDR3 consists of 13 residues. CDR1 MNHEY and CDR2 SVGAGI come from the germline V gene. Trimming removed 2 bases at V and 2 bases at J, with 7 bases between. CDR3 region: CASSYQGPYEQYV. The CDR3 region has the DNA TGTGCCAGCAGTTACCAGGGGCCCTACGAGCAGTACGTC.

V is TRBV7-9 and J is TRBJ1-3, with D hard to call. The germline V and J ends were trimmed by 2 bases and 3 bases, with 11 bases remaining between them. The CDR3 is 15 amino acids. Germline V gene sequence: CDR1 SEHNR, CDR2 FQNEAQ (reference sequence). CDR3 sequence reads: CASSLIEGGGNTIYF. DNA of the CDR3: TGTGCCAGCAGCTTAATTGAGGGTGGTGGAAACACCATATATTTT.

This clone is deemed medium-sized. V is TRBV19 and J is TRBJ2-2; 8 nucleotides agree with TRBD1. Germline V lookup: CDR1 LNHDA, CDR2 SQIVND (reference sequence). J was trimmed by 9 bases and V by 4 bases; bases with no gene match: 10. This CDR3 comprises 15 residues. Here the CDR3 DNA reads TGTGCCAGTAGTACTGGACAGGGTGGGGTCCGGGAGCTGTTTTTT. It specifies CASSTGQGGVRELFF.

The chain couples TRBV5-5 to TRBJ1-2; the D gene is possibly TRBD1 (6 bases). The ends were cut back, 0 bases at V and 3 bases at J, with 12 bases in the middle. This CDR3 is 15 amino acids long. Germline loops: CDR1 SGHKS, CDR2 YYEKEE (reference sequence). The CDR3 region has the DNA TGTGCCAGCAGCTTGGGGGACACGTATTACTATGGCTACACCTTC. Protein: CASSLGDTYYYGYTF.

This clone was recorded a few times. This sequence joins TRBV5-6 and TRBJ2-1, with TRBD1 identical over 9 bases. CDR3 length equals 15 residues. CDR1 and CDR2 (germline): SGHDT, YYEEEE. V dropped 4 bases and J dropped 5; count of bases not matched to a gene: 7. Here the CDR3 DNA reads TGTGCCAGCAGCAACACACAGGGGGCGCACAATGAGCAGTTCTTC. This translates into CASSNTQGAHNEQFF.

About this clone itself: A junction end diverges from the germline sequence, so it may reflect a read error. The chain couples TRBV6-4 to TRBJ1-2; no clear D gene. Germline V lookup: CDR1 MRHNA, CDR2 SNTAGT. The CDR3 extends over 13 amino acids. The CDR3 DNA sequence: TGTGCCAGCAGTGACTCATTTAACTCTGGCTACACCTTC. Encoded protein: CASSDSFNSGYTF.

The CDR3 here is CASSVDSSGETQYF. DNA of the CDR3: TGTGCCAGCAGCGTAGATAGCAGCGGGGAGACCCAGTACTTC. The V call is TRBV9, the J call TRBJ2-5; a possible D gene is TRBD2 (6 bases). V was clipped by 0 bases and J by 5 bases, with 11 bases between them. The germline V gene encodes CDR1 SGDLS and CDR2 YYNGEE. The CDR3 has 14 residues.

V is TRBV6-6 and J is TRBJ2-1, with D uncertain. V lost 0 bases to trimming and J lost 8 bases, with 5 bases between them. CDR3 length: 12 residues. The germline CDR1 and CDR2 sequences are MNHNY and SVGAGI (reference sequence). CDR3 in amino acids: CASSYSTDEQFF. The CDR3 region has the DNA TGTGCCAGCAGTTACTCGACCGATGAGCAGTTCTTC.

This clone was counted only a few times. The chain uses TRBV9 and TRBJ2-2, with 9 bases aligning to TRBD1. From germline, CDR1 is SGDLS and CDR2 YYNGEE. The junction had 5 bases not matched to a gene; V was cut back by 3 bases and J by 2 bases. The CDR3 runs 16 residues. The CDR3 DNA reads as TGTGCCAGCAGCGACCGACAGGGGGGAAACACCGGGGAGCTGTTTTTT. Translation: CASSDRQGGNTGELFF.

This sequence joins TRBV29-1 and TRBJ1-4; D uncertain. With 6 bases removed from V and 0 bases from J, the gap between germline ends came to 8 bases. This CDR3 comprises 13 residues. Per the germline V gene, CDR1 is SQVTM and CDR2 is ANQGSEA. The CDR3 spells CSVKGPTNEKLFF. The CDR3, as DNA: TGCAGCGTCAAAGGTCCAACTAATGAAAAACTGTTTTTT.

This clone appeared a few times. The chain is built from TRBV5-3 and TRBJ2-7; D unresolved. TRBV5-3 is placed among ORFs of uncertain function. There are 13 residues in the CDR3. V lost 0 bases and J 0 bases, leaving 4 bases between the germline ends. In DNA, the CDR3 is TGTGCCAGAAGCTTGGGCGGCTCCTACGAGCAGTACTTC. Translation: CARSLGGSYEQYF.

The chain combines TRBV27 with TRBJ2-2, with 8 bases fitting TRBD1. The length of the CDR3 is 17 residues. Germline V gives CDR1 MNHEY, CDR2 SMNVEV (reference sequence). V was pared by 3 bases and J by 4 bases, with 10 bases of the junction left unmatched. The CDR3 sequence is CASSFTGGFSVTGELFF. The CDR3 DNA reads as TGTGCCAGCAGTTTTACAGGGGGGTTTTCGGTCACCGGGGAGCTGTTTTTT.

The count of this clone is one. This sequence joins TRBV6-1 and TRBJ2-2; TRBD1 is a possible D gene (6 bases). Trimming stripped 11 bases from V and 6 bases from J, with 22 bases between. CDR3 size: 15 residues. Germline CDR1 reads MNHNS; CDR2 reads SASEGT. The chain's CDR3 is CACQGPTKGAGELFF. For the CDR3, the DNA is TGTGCCTGCCAGGGTCCGACGAAGGGGGCCGGGGAGCTGTTTTTT.

The gene calls are TRBV5-1 and TRBJ2-3; 10 bases align to TRBD2. This CDR3 has 17 residues. With V trimmed by 0 bases and J by 2 bases, 6 bases remained unmatched. The germline CDR1 and CDR2 sequences are SGHRS and YFSETQ. The CDR3 is CASSLGSLAGVTDTQYF. CDR3 sequence (DNA): TGCGCCAGCAGCTTGGGGAGCCTAGCGGGAGTCACAGATACGCAGTATTTT.

The chain joins TRBV5-1 to TRBJ1-1; possibly TRBD1 for D (5 bases). The CDR3 length is 16 residues. The germline V and J ends were trimmed by 4 bases and 2 bases, with 18 bases remaining between them. Germline CDR1 and CDR2: SGHRS and YFSETQ. The CDR3 coding sequence is TGCGCCAGCAGCCCCCGGACCAGGGATTCCAACACTGAAGCTTTCTTT. It is translated as CASSPRTRDSNTEAFF.

The chain combines TRBV7-2 with TRBJ2-7, with TRBD2 matching over 8 bases. The CDR3 sequence is 15 residues long. Germline V gene lookup returns CDR1 SGHTA and CDR2 FQGNSA. J gave up 2 bases and V 3 bases, and 6 bases lay outside the gene matches. CDR3 amino acids: CASSFVLAGTYEQYF. Written as DNA, the CDR3 is TGTGCCAGCAGCTTTGTATTAGCGGGAACCTACGAGCAGTACTTC.

V usage is TRBV7-9 and J usage is TRBJ1-2; no clear D gene. Per the germline V gene, CDR1 is SEHNR and CDR2 is FQNEAQ (reference sequence). The V and J ends lost 5 bases and 2 bases respectively, with 9 bases between them. The CDR3 is 13 amino acids. The CDR3 sequence is CASSRDKNYGYTF. The DNA of the CDR3 is TGTGCCAGCAGCCGTGACAAGAACTATGGCTACACCTTC.

The chain joins TRBV4-1 to TRBJ1-5; D remains ambiguous. The germline V and J ends were trimmed by 0 bases and 6 bases, with 9 bases remaining between them. Germline V CDR1 and CDR2: MGHRA, YSYEKL. This CDR3 is built from 14 residues. The CDR3 DNA reads TGCGCCAGCAGCCAAGATCCCACGGGTCAGCCCCAGCATTTT. Protein: CASSQDPTGQPQHF.

This clone was found a few times. This chain links TRBV25-1 with TRBJ1-6; tentative D call: TRBD1 (5 bases). V was cut by 3 bases and J by 10 bases, with 16 bases left in between. This CDR3 has 15 amino acids. The germline V gene encodes CDR1 MGHDK and CDR2 SYGVNS. The CDR3 region is CASSEPGLPGSPLHF. CDR3 DNA: TGTGCCAGCAGTGAGCCGGGACTCCCGGGGTCACCCCTCCACTTT.

The genes are TRBV14 and TRBJ1-1, with D maybe TRBD1 (5 bases). This CDR3 is 13 amino acids long. Trimming cost V 6 bases and J 3 bases, with 11 bases left between them. Germline V CDR1 and CDR2: SGHDN, FVKESK. The CDR3 DNA follows: TGTGCCAGCAGAATCGCGGGGCACACTGAAGCTTTCTTT. It translates to CASRIAGHTEAFF.

This clone is a singleton in its sample. This chain connects TRBV6-1 to TRBJ2-5; 7 bases match TRBD1. V shed 9 bases, J shed 4 bases, and the junction held 11 bases outside the gene matches. CDR1 and CDR2 (germline): MNHNS, SASEGT. The CDR3 sequence is 14 residues long. The CDR3 loop is CASDRVGLVETQYF. CDR3 DNA: TGTGCCAGTGACAGGGTAGGACTCGTAGAGACCCAGTACTTC.

This chain links TRBV7-9 with TRBJ1-2; unclear D gene. Trimming cost V 5 bases and J 3 bases, with 22 bases left between them. This CDR3 has 17 residues. Germline V gene sequence: CDR1 SEHNR, CDR2 FQNEAQ (reference sequence). CDR3 residues: CASSLSRGSSGDYGYTF. The CDR3 DNA sequence: TGTGCCAGCAGCCTCAGCCGGGGTTCATCCGGAGACTATGGCTACACCTTC.

The chain recombines TRBV28 with TRBJ1-1; D remains ambiguous. The CDR3 runs 13 residues. In germline, CDR1 is MDHEN, CDR2 SYDVKM. V dropped 4 bases and J dropped 6 bases, with 12 bases sitting between them. As DNA, the CDR3 is TGTGCCAGCAGTTCCCGACCCCGTGCTGAAGCTTTCTTT. As protein: CASSSRPRAEAFF.

The chain has TRBV9 and TRBJ1-2; 9 positions agree with TRBD1. The CDR3 totals 15 residues. CDR1 and CDR2 (germline): SGDLS, YYNGEE. The V gene end was trimmed by 0 bases and the J gene end by 7 bases; junction bases not matched to a gene: 7. CDR3 in DNA: TGTGCCAGCAGCGTAGCGGGACAGGGTGTGGGTGGCTACACCTTC. Protein sequence: CASSVAGQGVGGYTF.